This paragraph reports one T cell receptor (beta chain). What it recognizes is unknown. These data originate in a study of shared clonotypes between healthy human individuals. Study results and caveats: Researchers sampled blood only, noting tissue repertoires likely differ. Naive subsets tended to show greater estimated richness than memory subsets.

An assay was performed, and its level was deep. The protocol was immunoSEQ multiplex PCR, while the TCRdb copy is restricted to in-frame clones and leaves out a portion. Of approximately 2.5 million clones listed, approximately 90% are singletons. The study separated CD4+ cells into CD45RA+ naive and CD45RA-negative memory subsets. The V and J ends lost 4 bases and 7 bases, in that order; junction bases with no gene match: 6. The length of the CDR3 is 13 residues. Germline CDR1 is MDHEN and CDR2 is SYDVKM. This sequence joins TRBV28 and TRBJ1-2; 7 bases match TRBD1. This receptor was identified in a man in his late teens or twenties in good health. The sample taken for sequencing was naive CD4+ T cells sorted from blood. Specified subset: CD45RA+ positively selected. The CDR3: CASSSGGGGGYTF. The CDR3, as DNA: TGTGCCAGCAGTTCGGGAGGGGGCGGTGGCTACACCTTC.